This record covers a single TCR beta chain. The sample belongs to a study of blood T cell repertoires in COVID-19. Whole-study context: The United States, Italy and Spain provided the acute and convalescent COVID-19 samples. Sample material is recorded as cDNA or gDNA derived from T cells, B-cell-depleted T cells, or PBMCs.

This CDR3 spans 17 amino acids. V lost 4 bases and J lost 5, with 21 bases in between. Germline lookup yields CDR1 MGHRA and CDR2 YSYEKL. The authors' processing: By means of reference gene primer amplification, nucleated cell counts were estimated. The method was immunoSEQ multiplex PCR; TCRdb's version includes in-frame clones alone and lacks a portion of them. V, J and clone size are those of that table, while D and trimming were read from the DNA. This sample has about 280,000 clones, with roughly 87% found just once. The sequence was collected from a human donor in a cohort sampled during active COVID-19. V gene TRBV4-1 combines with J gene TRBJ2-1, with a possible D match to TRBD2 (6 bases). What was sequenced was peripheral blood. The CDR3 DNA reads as TGCGCCAGCAGCCGACTCCCTCTAGCGCAAAAAGACAATGAGCAGTTCTTC. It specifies CASSRLPLAQKDNEQFF.